This T cell receptor (beta chain) was sequenced in a study of shared clonotypes between healthy human individuals. Study observations and caveats: Generation probability values for non-shared clonotypes were lower than those for clonotypes shared by all four donors. Only blood was sampled, and tissue TCR repertoires likely differ from blood ones.

This table comes from immunoSEQ multiplex PCR, and its TCRdb copy is limited to in-frame clones, with some not included. Of around 750,000 clones listed, around two thirds are singletons. The donor population consisted of healthy HIV-negative adults with no recent acute infections or vaccinations. The authors divided CD4+ cells into CD45RA+ naive and CD45RA-negative memory subsets. The CDR3 sequence is 13 residues long. Germline V gene sequence: CDR1 MNHNY, CDR2 SVGAGI (reference sequence). Between the trimmed V and J ends, which lost 0 bases and 8 bases, there was a span of 8 bases. To note about this clone: What it recognizes is unknown.

This sequence originates from a woman in her 30s in good health. The chain is built from TRBV6-6 and TRBJ2-1; D might be TRBD1 or TRBD2, each matching 6 bases. Sequencing was carried out using memory CD4+ T cells sorted from blood. Subset here: CD45RA-negative fraction. The CDR3 sequence: CASSYSGGHEQFF. As DNA, the CDR3 is TGTGCCAGCAGTTACTCAGGGGGGCATGAGCAGTTCTTC.